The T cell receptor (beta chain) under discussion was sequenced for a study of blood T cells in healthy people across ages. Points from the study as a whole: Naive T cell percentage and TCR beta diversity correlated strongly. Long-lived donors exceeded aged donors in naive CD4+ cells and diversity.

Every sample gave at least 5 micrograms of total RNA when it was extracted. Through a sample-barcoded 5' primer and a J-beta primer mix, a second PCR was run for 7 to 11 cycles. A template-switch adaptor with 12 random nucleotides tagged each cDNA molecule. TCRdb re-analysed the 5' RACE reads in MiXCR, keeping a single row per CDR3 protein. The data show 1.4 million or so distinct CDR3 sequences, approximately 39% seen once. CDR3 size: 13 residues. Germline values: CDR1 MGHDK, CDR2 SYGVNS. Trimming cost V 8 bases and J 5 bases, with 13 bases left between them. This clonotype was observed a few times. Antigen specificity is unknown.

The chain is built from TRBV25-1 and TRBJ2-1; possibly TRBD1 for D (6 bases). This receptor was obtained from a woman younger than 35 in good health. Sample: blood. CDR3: CASGGWLNNEQFF. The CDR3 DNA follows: TGTGCCAGCGGGGGCTGGCTCAACAATGAGCAGTTCTTC.